The rows below give T cell receptor beta chains drawn from one sample of a study of T cell repertoires in cytomegalovirus infection. These receptors' antigens are unknown. Each CDR3 protein is one row after TCRdb ran MiXCR on the reads. The sample includes about 830,000 distinct CDR3 sequences, approximately 32% of them seen just once. Sequences were derived from cultured CD8+ T cells from PBMCs, sampled from culture after CMV antigen stimulation. These receptor sequences come from a human donor in good health (CMV status not recorded). Some clones in this sample may be carry-over from other donors' samples. Each CDR3 is given with its conserved first and last residue. Fields, in order: D gene, V gene, J gene, clone size, CDR3 DNA, CDR3 protein. A D gene is named only where the DNA matches it firmly. Only some rows state a clone size, as once, few, many or a class for expanded clones.

>TRBD1|TRBV7-9|TRBJ2-5|few
TGTGCCAGCAGGTCGACAGGGGGCCGAGAGACCCAGTACTTC
CASRSTGGRETQYF
>TRBD1|TRBV5-5|TRBJ2-1|few
TGTGCCAGCAGCCACGGACAGGGGTCCTACAATGAGCAGTTCTTC
CASSHGQGSYNEQFF
>-|TRBV10-3|TRBJ2-5|few
TGTGCCATCAGTGACGTGTACCAAGAGACCCAGTACTTC
CAISDVYQETQYF
>-|TRBV5-1|TRBJ2-7|once
TGCGCCAGCAGCTCCCCCAGGGACCACATCTCCTACGAGCAGTACTTC
CASSSPRDHISYEQYF
>-|TRBV6-2/TRBV6-3|TRBJ2-3|-
TGTGCCAGCAGTTATATCGGGAACACAGATACGCAGTATTTT
CASSYIGNTDTQYF
>-|TRBV7-9|TRBJ1-4|few
TGTGCCAGCAGCCGACTTTCAACTAATGAAAAACTGTTTTTT
CASSRLSTNEKLFF
>-|TRBV15|TRBJ2-1|-
TGTGCCACTGGTCCCGAAGAACTTATCAATGAGCAGTTCTTC
CATGPEELINEQFF
>-|TRBV27|TRBJ1-5|many
TGTGCCAGCAGTTTTGGGGGGTATCAGCCCCAGCATTTT
CASSFGGYQPQHF
>-|TRBV29-1|TRBJ1-1|-
TGCAGCGTCGCAGAGGGGATGAACACTGAAGCTTTCTTT
CSVAEGMNTEAFF
>-|TRBV7-9|TRBJ1-1|few
TGTGCCAGCATGCTAAACACTGAAGCTTTCTTT
CASMLNTEAFF
>-|TRBV9|TRBJ1-2|-
TGTGCCAGCAGCCCACATTACGGGGCAAGGAGGGAAGGGTATGGCTACACCTTC
CASSPHYGARREGYGYTF
>TRBD1|TRBV5-8|TRBJ1-6|-
TGTGCCAGCAACGACAGGGCTAATTCACCCCTCCACTTT
CASNDRANSPLHF
>TRBD1|TRBV24-1|TRBJ2-1|-
TGTGCCACCAGTGATTTTGGACAGGGGGGCAATGAGCAGTTCTTC
CATSDFGQGGNEQFF
>-|TRBV7-9|TRBJ1-3|few
TGTGCCAACCGGGCATCTGGAAACACCATATATTTT
CANRASGNTIYF
>TRBD1|TRBV27|TRBJ2-7|-
TGTGCCAGCAGTCCAAGTCCGGGACAGCAATACGAGCAGTACTTC
CASSPSPGQQYEQYF
>TRBD2|TRBV27|TRBJ2-1|-
TGTGCCAACAGTCCCCTCGAACCCGGGGGGGGTGAGCAGTTCTTC
CANSPLEPGGGEQFF
>-|TRBV12-3/TRBV12-4|TRBJ2-7|many
TGTGCCAGCAGTACCGGGACTGTCCCCTACGAGCAGTACTTC
CASSTGTVPYEQYF
>-|TRBV7-6|TRBJ2-7|once
TGTGCCAGCACCCCGGCACAGGGTAACTACGAGCAGTACTTC
CASTPAQGNYEQYF
>-|TRBV29-1|TRBJ1-2|few
TGCAGCGTTGCCCCGGGGGGGCTCAACTATGGCTACACCTTC
CSVAPGGLNYGYTF
>TRBD1|TRBV29-1|TRBJ2-1|-
TGCAGCGTCGGGGACAGGGGGTACAATGAGCAGTTCTTC
CSVGDRGYNEQFF
>-|TRBV28|TRBJ2-3|-
TGTGCCAGCAGTTTGGTCGGGGGCTATGCACAAGATACGCAGTATTTT
CASSLVGGYAQDTQYF
>TRBD1|TRBV20-1|TRBJ1-5|-
TGCAGTGCCCCCACCGGGACAGACGCCAATCAGCCCCAGCATTTT
CSAPTGTDANQPQHF
>-|TRBV7-6|TRBJ1-4|many
TGTGCCAGCAGCTTAACCGGGGGGCTTGCAACTAATGAAAAACTGTTTTTT
CASSLTGGLATNEKLFF
>-|TRBV19|TRBJ2-2|few
TGTGCCAGTAGTATAGATCGGTCAGCCGGGGAGCTGTTTTTT
CASSIDRSAGELFF
>-|TRBV4-1|TRBJ2-1|few
TGCGCCAGCAGCCAAGATCTCGAGCAGACCTACAATGAGCAGTTCTTC
CASSQDLEQTYNEQFF
>TRBD1|TRBV6-5|TRBJ2-4|-
TGTGCCAGCAGTACGGGACAGGGGAGATTCAAAAACATTCAGTACTTC
CASSTGQGRFKNIQYF
>-|TRBV2|TRBJ1-1|few
TGTGCCAGCAGCCCCCCAGTAATGAACACTGAAGCTTTCTTT
CASSPPVMNTEAFF
>TRBD2|TRBV7-4|TRBJ2-7|-
TGTGCCAGCAGCATAAGCGGGGGGGGAGGTGTGTACGAGCAGTACTTC
CASSISGGGGVYEQYF
>-|TRBV25-1|TRBJ1-2|few
TGTGCCAGCAGTGAATATATATCCGGGGGCGCGATTGGAGGCTACACCTTC
CASSEYISGGAIGGYTF
>TRBD2|TRBV18|TRBJ2-1|-
TGTGCCAGCTCACCCGGCGCGGGGGGGCTTTCCTACAATGAGCAGTTCTTC
CASSPGAGGLSYNEQFF
>-|TRBV4-2|TRBJ2-7|few
TGTGCCAGCAGCCCAGGCGGGGGCTTCGAGTACGAGCAGTACTTC
CASSPGGGFEYEQYF
>TRBD2|TRBV12-3/TRBV12-4|TRBJ2-3|few
TGTGCCAGCAGTTTCGGTCTAGCGGGGACCTATACGCAGTATTTT
CASSFGLAGTYTQYF
>-|TRBV6-2/TRBV6-3|TRBJ1-6|once
TGTGCCAGCAGTTACGAGGGAGACACGACCGACCTCCACTTT
CASSYEGDTTDLHF
>-|TRBV29-1|TRBJ1-2|few
TGCAGCGTTAATATCAGGGGTGGCTACACCTTC
CSVNIRGGYTF
>-|TRBV7-9|TRBJ2-7|-
TGTGCCAGCAGCTTAGTGGGCCCCCGGGCCTACGAGCAGTACTTC
CASSLVGPRAYEQYF
>-|TRBV4-2|TRBJ1-1|few
TGTGCCAGCAGCCAACGGGTGATGAACACTGAAGCTTTCTTT
CASSQRVMNTEAFF
>-|TRBV4-1|TRBJ2-4|few
TGCGCCAGCAGCCAATATTCCGAGGGAACGGCCAAAAACATTCAGTACTTC
CASSQYSEGTAKNIQYF
>-|TRBV29-1|TRBJ1-1|-
TGCAGCGCCCTGACAGTAGGAACTGAAGCTTTCTTT
CSALTVGTEAFF
>-|TRBV2|TRBJ2-5|-
TGTGCCAGCAGTGATGGACGGACTGTACAAGAGACCCAGTACTTC
CASSDGRTVQETQYF
>-|TRBV7-9|TRBJ2-6|few
TGTGCCAGCAGCTTCGGGGGACCCCTGACTTTC
CASSFGGPLTF
>TRBD1|TRBV6-1|TRBJ2-7|-
TGTGCCAGCAGTGATGCCCGGACAGGGACTTACGAGCAGTACTTC
CASSDARTGTYEQYF
>TRBD1|TRBV6-1|TRBJ1-1|few
TGTGCCAGCCGGACGGACAGGAGCACTGAAGCTTTCTTT
CASRTDRSTEAFF
>-|TRBV6-6|TRBJ2-6|few
TGTGCCAGCAGTTACTCGAGGGAACGGGGCAACGTCCTGACTTTC
CASSYSRERGNVLTF
>-|TRBV27|TRBJ1-4|-
TGTGCCAGCAGTACCCTGGGGGAAAAACTGTTTTTT
CASSTLGEKLFF
>-|TRBV15|TRBJ1-1|-
TGTGCCACCAGCCCCAGGGGTGGCGGTGTGAACACTGAAGCTTTCTTT
CATSPRGGGVNTEAFF
>TRBD2|TRBV7-9|TRBJ2-7|few
TGTGCCAGCAGTTTAACTAGCGGGGACGCCTACGAGCAGTACTTC
CASSLTSGDAYEQYF
>-|TRBV6-2/TRBV6-3|TRBJ2-4|-
TGTGCCAGCAGTCTCCAGGGAATACTAGCCAAAAACATTCAGTACTTC
CASSLQGILAKNIQYF
>-|TRBV6-1|TRBJ2-2|-
TGTGTCAGCAGTGAATTGGGGGCAAACACCGGGGAGCTGTTTTTT
CVSSELGANTGELFF
>-|TRBV5-4|TRBJ1-2|-
TGTGCCAGCAGCGCTTCGTATGGCTACACCTTC
CASSASYGYTF
>-|TRBV29-1|TRBJ1-5|-
TGCAGCGTTGGGGGGGGTTTGGGCAATCAGCCCCAGCATTTT
CSVGGGLGNQPQHF
>TRBD1|TRBV5-4|TRBJ2-3|-
TGTGCCAGCAGCTTGCCTAGGGTGGGACAGGGTCTCCGACAGTCTAGCACAGATACGCAGTATTTT
CASSLPRVGQGLRQSSTDTQYF
>-|TRBV28|TRBJ1-4|-
TGTGCCAGCAGTTACAGTGCAACTAATGAAAAACTGTTTTTT
CASSYSATNEKLFF
>TRBD1|TRBV28|TRBJ2-2|-
TGTGCCAGCAGTTTTACCAGACAGGGGGCGAACACCGGGGAGCTGTTTTTT
CASSFTRQGANTGELFF
>TRBD1|TRBV12-3/TRBV12-4|TRBJ2-5|-
TGTACCAGCAGTCCTTCGACAGGGGGCAAAGAGACCCAGTACTTC
CTSSPSTGGKETQYF
>TRBD1|TRBV7-3|TRBJ1-1|many
TGTGCCAGCAGCTCAACGGACAGGGTGAACACTGAAGCTTTCTTT
CASSSTDRVNTEAFF
>-|TRBV10-3|TRBJ2-6|many
TGTGCCATCAGTGAGTGGGCCACAGGGTCTTCTGGGGCCAACGTCCTGACTTTC
CAISEWATGSSGANVLTF
>-|TRBV12-3/TRBV12-4|TRBJ2-3|many
TGTGCCAGCAGTTTTTGGGGTGGTAGCACAGATACGCAGTATTTT
CASSFWGGSTDTQYF